The 28 T cell receptor beta chains below all came from one sample that was sequenced in a study of T cell responses to AZD1222 COVID-19 vaccine. TCRdb's copy holds only in-frame clones and misses some; the assay was immunoSEQ multiplex PCR. The sample carries about 210,000 clones, roughly 94% recorded once. This sample comprised peripheral blood, obtained 28 days after the second dose of the MenACWY control vaccine. These TCRs come from an adult who received the MenACWY meningococcal vaccine as a control.

The chain is built from TRBV5-5 and TRBJ1-4; D gene ambiguous. V gave up 5 bases and J gave up 8 bases, with 10 bases separating them. The germline CDR1 and CDR2 sequences are SGHKS and YYEKEE (reference sequence). The CDR3 length is 12 residues. In DNA, the CDR3 is TGTGCCAGCAGTATGTACCAGGAAAAACTGTTTTTT. It codes for CASSMYQEKLFF.

The V call is TRBV7-9, the J call TRBJ1-6; a possible D gene is TRBD1 (6 bases). Germline CDR1 reads SEHNR; CDR2 reads FQNEAQ (reference sequence). V was clipped by 4 bases and J by 15 bases, with 22 bases between them. This CDR3 is 15 amino acids long. The DNA of the CDR3 is TGTGCCAGCAGCTCTCCCGGGGGGGGCGAACGTCTCCTCCACTTT. Translating it yields CASSSPGGGERLLHF.

The chain is built from TRBV4-1 and TRBJ1-5; weak D call: TRBD1 (5 bases). Trimming cost V 1 base and J 4 bases, with 8 bases left between them. Germline CDR1 and CDR2: MGHRA and YSYEKL. The CDR3 has 14 residues. In nucleotides, the CDR3 is TGCGCCAGCAGCCAAGCGGCAGGGAATCAGCCCCAGCATTTT. Protein product: CASSQAAGNQPQHF.

The chain recombines TRBV9 with TRBJ2-1; 7 positions match TRBD1. The CDR3 runs to 15 residues. The V segment lost 4 bases and the J segment 2 bases; nucleotides outside the gene matches: 6. From germline, CDR1 is SGDLS and CDR2 YYNGEE. DNA of the CDR3: TGTGCCAGCAGCACCGGACAGGTAACCTACAATGAGCAGTTCTTC. Translating it yields CASSTGQVTYNEQFF. Full variable domain (rest looked up from reference TRBV9 and TRBJ2-1): DSGVTQTPKHLITATGQRVTLRCSPRSGDLSVYWYQQSLDQGLQFLIQYYNGEERAKGNILERFSAQQFPDLHSELNLSSLELGDSALYFCASSTGQVTYNEQFFGPGTRLTVL.

This sequence joins TRBV7-9 and TRBJ2-3; 9 nucleotides align to TRBD2. The CDR3 contains 15 residues. CDR1 and CDR2 from the germline V gene are SEHNR and FQNEAQ (reference sequence). V was clipped by 1 base and J by 5 bases; unmatched bases: 4. The CDR3, as DNA: TGTGCCAGCAGCTTAGGCCAGCGGGAGGAAGATACGCAGTATTTT. It is translated as CASSLGQREEDTQYF.

The chain is built from TRBV27 and TRBJ2-3; 8 bases line up with TRBD2. Germline V gene data show CDR1 as MNHEY and CDR2 as SMNVEV (reference sequence). The CDR3 covers 16 residues. Trimming took 6 bases from V and 6 from J; bases not matched to a gene: 14. The CDR3 region has the DNA TGTGCCAGCAGCTTAGCTCCAAGCGGGGGCCTCGATACGCAGTATTTT. Protein sequence: CASSLAPSGGLDTQYF.

The chain is built from TRBV29-1 and TRBJ1-2; TRBD1 is a possible D gene (6 bases). The V end was cut by 6 bases, the J end by 8 bases, with 13 bases between. This CDR3 has 11 residues. Germline assignment: CDR1 SQVTM and CDR2 ANQGSEA. Here the CDR3 reads CSVETGSGYTF. CDR3 nucleotides: TGCAGCGTCGAGACAGGATCCGGCTACACCTTC.

This clone was seen a few times. V and J are TRBV7-2 and TRBJ2-3; tentatively, D is TRBD2 (5 bases). CDR1 is SGHTA and CDR2 is FQGNSA in the germline V gene. Deletions cut 4 bases from V and 1 base from J, with 6 bases between. The CDR3 consists of 13 residues. The CDR3 loop reads CASSSGGTDTQYF. The CDR3 DNA reads TGTGCCAGCAGCTCCGGGGGCACAGATACGCAGTATTTT.

This clone was found a few times. The CDR3 spells CASIDRGSDSNQPQHF. CDR3 coding DNA: TGTGCCAGCATCGACAGGGGATCGGATAGCAATCAGCCCCAGCATTTT. The chain recombines TRBV21-1 with TRBJ1-5; the DNA was not compared with TRBD1, the D call given in the table. TRBV21-1 corresponds to a pseudogene. The CDR3 length is 16 residues.

The chain couples TRBV6-5 to TRBJ2-5; a possible D gene is TRBD2 (6 bases). With 7 bases removed from V and 1 base from J, the gap between germline ends came to 16 bases. There are 15 residues in the CDR3. Per the germline V gene, CDR1 is MNHEY and CDR2 is SVGAGI. CDR3: CASTLSRGTQETQYF. CDR3 nucleotide sequence: TGTGCCAGCACTCTCTCGCGCGGGACCCAAGAGACCCAGTACTTC.

This rearrangement joins TRBV3-1 (or the pseudogene TRBV3-2) to TRBJ1-1; no reliable D call. The CDR3 extends over 14 amino acids. Germline V gene data show CDR1 as LGHDT and CDR2 as YNNKEL (reference sequence). V gave up 1 base and J gave up 1 base, with 7 bases separating them. Here the CDR3 DNA reads TGTGCCAGCAGCCAAGGGGTGGGGAACACTGAAGCTTTCTTT. This sequence encodes CASSQGVGNTEAFF.

V and J are TRBV5-1 and TRBJ1-2; D ambiguous. CDR3 size: 15 residues. V was pared by 0 bases and J by 0 bases, with 9 bases between. Looked up from germline, CDR1 is SGHRS and CDR2 is YFSETQ. In nucleotides, the CDR3 is TGCGCCAGCAGCTTGGAGCCGGAAACTAACTATGGCTACACCTTC. Translated: CASSLEPETNYGYTF.

The CDR3 sequence: CASSQEVARGEKLFF. DNA of the CDR3: TGTGCCAGCAGCCAAGAGGTAGCCAGAGGTGAAAAACTGTTTTTT. This chain uses TRBV14 with TRBJ1-4; D unclear. The V end was cut by 0 bases, the J end by 7 bases, with 12 bases between. This CDR3 has 15 amino acids. Germline V CDR1 and CDR2: SGHDN, FVKESK.

The chain uses TRBV6-5 and TRBJ2-2, with D unresolved. The CDR3 extends over 15 amino acids. The germline gives CDR1 MNHEY, CDR2 SVGAGI. The ends were cut back, 4 bases at V and 0 bases at J, with 9 bases in the middle. CDR3 sequence (DNA): TGTGCCAGCAGTTTGGGCGGACCGAACACCGGGGAGCTGTTTTTT. This codes for CASSLGGPNTGELFF.

V usage is TRBV12-5 and J usage is TRBJ2-5; TRBD2 matches 13 bases. The V segment lost 0 bases and the J segment 5 bases; nucleotides outside the gene matches: 12. Germline V gene lookup returns CDR1 LGHNT and CDR2 FRNRAP. The CDR3 extends over 19 amino acids. CDR3 in amino acids: CASGLVIKRTSGSAETQYF. CDR3 in DNA: TGTGCTAGTGGTTTGGTTATAAAACGGACTAGCGGGAGTGCTGAGACCCAGTACTTC.

The CDR3 reads CASSQDNPGTTYGSSYNEQFF. In nucleotides, the CDR3 is TGTGCCAGCAGCCAGGATAACCCCGGGACTACCTACGGGAGCTCCTACAATGAGCAGTTCTTC. The chain is built from TRBV14 and TRBJ2-1, with 7 bases identical to TRBD2. The CDR3 has 21 amino acids. Germline assignment: CDR1 SGHDN and CDR2 FVKESK. The V gene end was trimmed by 3 bases and the J gene end by 0 bases; junction bases not matched to a gene: 20.

The chain employs TRBV6-5 and TRBJ1-1, with 7 bases that match TRBD1. After removal of 10 bases from V and 3 bases from J, the junction contained 2 bases not matched to a gene. This CDR3 spans 11 amino acids. The germline gives CDR1 MNHEY, CDR2 SVGAGI. CDR3 nucleotides: TGTGCCACACAGGGGCACACTGAAGCTTTCTTT. Encoded protein: CATQGHTEAFF.

The chain is built from TRBV7-9 and TRBJ2-3; 12 positions agree with TRBD2. Germline values: CDR1 SEHNR, CDR2 FQNEAQ (reference sequence). CDR3 size: 16 residues. With V trimmed by 5 bases and J by 0 bases, 3 bases remained unmatched. CDR3 amino acids: CASSLGLAGSTDTQYF. The CDR3 nucleotides read TGTGCCAGCAGCCTCGGACTAGCGGGGAGCACAGATACGCAGTATTTT.

The J gene is TRBJ2-7, the V gene TRBV28; 7 nucleotides align to TRBD2. Germline CDR1 and CDR2: MDHEN and SYDVKM. Losses at the gene ends were 6 bases for V and 1 base for J; bases not matched to a gene: 9. The CDR3 has 15 amino acids. Here the CDR3 DNA reads TGTGCCAGCAGCCAAGACACAGCGGGGTCCTACGAGCAGTACTTC. Protein: CASSQDTAGSYEQYF.

V gene TRBV14 combines with J gene TRBJ2-1; the D gene is possibly TRBD2 (8 bases). CDR1 and CDR2 from the germline V gene are SGHDN and FVKESK. With 4 bases removed from V and 9 bases from J, the gap between germline ends came to 25 bases. The CDR3 is 17 amino acids. The CDR3, as DNA: TGTGCCAGCAGCCCCCCCGCGACAGGGACTAGTAGCGGTGAGCAGTTCTTC. Translation: CASSPPATGTSSGEQFF.

This chain joins TRBV6-5 and TRBJ1-5, with D perhaps matching TRBD1 (6 bases). CDR1 MNHEY and CDR2 SVGAGI come from the germline V gene. Deletions cut 5 bases from V and 4 bases from J, with 12 bases between. The CDR3 runs to 14 residues. CDR3 amino acids: CASSPGTLNQPQHF. The DNA for the CDR3 is TGTGCCAGCAGTCCAGGGACACTTAATCAGCCCCAGCATTTT.

This clone showed up just once. J is TRBJ1-2 and V is TRBV4-2; 8 positions match TRBD1. The CDR3 length is 16 residues. CDR1 is LGHNA, CDR2 YNFKEQ, per germline. With V trimmed by 1 base and J by 2 bases, 6 bases remained unmatched. The chain's CDR3 is CASSQGGQGTNYGYTF. The CDR3, as DNA: TGTGCCAGCAGCCAAGGCGGACAGGGCACGAACTATGGCTACACCTTC.

The chain has TRBV7-3 and TRBJ2-1, with a tentative D call TRBD2 (6 bases). With 5 bases removed from V and 0 bases from J, the gap between germline ends came to 17 bases. Germline V gene lookup returns CDR1 SGHTA and CDR2 FQGTGA. The CDR3 sequence is 17 residues long. The DNA of the CDR3 is TGTGCCAGCAGCCCCTCCCCTGCGGGGAGCTCCTACAATGAGCAGTTCTTC. Its protein product is CASSPSPAGSSYNEQFF.

The chain has TRBV6-1 and TRBJ1-1; D is undetermined. CDR1 and CDR2 (germline): MNHNS, SASEGT. V gave up 0 bases and J gave up 9 bases, with 17 bases separating them. CDR3 size: 15 residues. The CDR3 bases are TGTGCCAGCAGTGAAGCCCCTCGACCCGAAGAGAAAGCTTTCTTT. As protein: CASSEAPRPEEKAFF.

This clone has a count of ten or more. The gene calls are TRBV6-4 and TRBJ2-3; TRBD2 matches 10 bases. Germline trimming cut 2 bases from V and 1 base from J; bases unmatched to any gene: 0. The germline gives CDR1 MRHNA, CDR2 SNTAGT. This CDR3 region has 15 residues. This chain's CDR3 is CASSDLAGGTDTQYF. CDR3 in DNA: TGTGCCAGCAGTGACCTAGCGGGGGGCACAGATACGCAGTATTTT.

J is TRBJ2-1 and V is TRBV7-9, with 10 bases lining up with TRBD1. The germline V gene has CDR1 SEHNR and CDR2 FQNEAQ (reference sequence). V lost 6 bases and J lost 7; bases outside the gene matches: 9. The CDR3 is 15 amino acids. CDR3 protein: CASSQDRGRFNEQFF. For the CDR3, the DNA is TGTGCCAGCAGTCAAGACAGGGGGCGTTTTAATGAGCAGTTCTTC. Drawing the rest from reference TRBV7-9 and TRBJ2-1, the complete variable domain is DTGVSQNPRHKITKRGQNVTFRCDPISEHNRLYWYRQTLGQGPEFLTYFQNEAQLEKSRLLSDRFSAERPKGSFSTLEIQRTEQGDSAMYLCASSQDRGRFNEQFFGPGTRLTVL.

Here the CDR3 DNA reads TGTGCCAGCAGCAACTCACAGAAGAACACTGAAGCTTTCTTT. It yields the protein CASSNSQKNTEAFF. The rearrangement links TRBV6-5 to TRBJ1-1; no definite D call. CDR1 is MNHEY and CDR2 is SVGAGI in the germline V gene. V shed 6 bases and J shed 1 base, with 12 bases lying between them. The CDR3 has 14 amino acids.

The chain is built from TRBV21-1 and TRBJ1-5. TRBV21-1 constitutes a pseudogene. The CDR3 loop spans 17 amino acids. The CDR3 is CASSKDGVDDSNQPQHF. CDR3 coding DNA: TGTGCCAGCAGCAAAGATGGGGTAGATGATAGCAATCAGCCCCAGCATTTT.